This T cell receptor (beta chain) comes out of a study of blood T cell repertoires in COVID-19. Across the whole study: COVID-19 samples, acute and convalescent, were from the United States, Italy and Spain.

The germline V gene encodes CDR1 LGHDT and CDR2 YNNKEL (reference sequence). The CDR3 contains 17 residues. V shed 4 bases and J 7 bases; nucleotides not matched to a gene: 8. TCRdb's copy holds only in-frame clones and misses some; the assay was immunoSEQ multiplex PCR. The table has 45,000 to 55,000 clones, roughly 90% seen once; the top ten hold under 2.5%. Material for sequencing was peripheral blood. The TCR was taken from a human donor in a cohort sampled during active COVID-19. This sequence joins TRBV3-1 (or the pseudogene TRBV3-2) and TRBJ2-1; TRBD2 aligns across 15 bases. The CDR3 DNA is TGTGCCAGCAGCCTTGGACTAGCGGGAGGGCCGGGGAATGAGCAGTTCTTC. Residues: CASSLGLAGGPGNEQFF.